These 20 T cell receptor beta chains were sequenced from one sample in a study of post-analysis software for immune sequencing data. The authors incorporated unique molecular identifiers into the TCR beta cDNA libraries. TCRdb processed the PCR reads anew with MiXCR; each CDR3 protein has one entry. The sample shows 400,000 to 500,000 distinct CDR3 sequences, approximately 42% of them seen only once. Which antigens these TCRs recognize remains unknown. The study, taken as a whole, reports: TRBV5-6, TRBV5-1 and TRBV20-1 were among roughly 5 TRBV segments more frequent in patients than controls.

The sequencing input was blood. Receptor source: a girl aged 2-10 years with multiple sclerosis.

This clonotype has a handful of counts. The rearrangement joins TRBV4-2 to TRBJ2-7, with TRBD2 identical over 8 bases. Germline CDR1 reads LGHNA; CDR2 reads YNFKEQ. The CDR3 totals 17 residues. Germline trimming cut 1 base from V and 3 bases from J; bases unmatched to any gene: 11. The CDR3 nucleotides read TGTGCCAGCAGCCAAGCAGCGGTAGCGGGGCCCAGCTACGAGCAGTACTTC. Translation gives CASSQAAVAGPSYEQYF.

This clonotype was found a few times. The rearrangement links TRBV28 to TRBJ2-7; D call uncertain. Germline CDR1 and CDR2: MDHEN and SYDVKM. This CDR3 has 13 amino acids. V was pared by 5 bases and J by 1 base, with 9 bases between. Here the CDR3 DNA reads TGTGCCAGCAGTCGAAGGTGGTCCTACGAGCAGTACTTC. The encoded protein is CASSRRWSYEQYF.

This clonotype was seen repeatedly, ten times or more. This chain uses TRBV11-2 with TRBJ2-6; D ambiguous. Germline CDR1 SGHAT, CDR2 FQNNGV. Trimming took 8 bases from V and 2 from J, leaving 13 bases between them. The CDR3 length is 15 residues. The CDR3 spells CASFVRGAGANVLTF. The CDR3 coding sequence is TGTGCCAGCTTTGTCCGTGGGGCTGGGGCCAACGTCCTGACTTTC.

In this sample, this clonotype turned up a few times. The chain uses TRBV24-1 and TRBJ2-3; TRBD2 matches 8 bases. Germline-derived CDR1 and CDR2 are KGHDR and SFDVKD. CDR3 length equals 14 residues. V trimming: 2 bases; J trimming: 4 bases; junction bases outside the gene matches: 1. This CDR3 reads CATSDWTSPDTQYF. Written as DNA, the CDR3 is TGTGCCACCAGTGATTGGACTAGCCCAGATACGCAGTATTTT.

This chain joins TRBV7-9 and TRBJ1-2; the match to TRBD1 covers 7 bases. This CDR3 region has 15 residues. Germline V CDR1 and CDR2: SEHNR, FQNEAQ (reference sequence). After removal of 8 bases from V and 5 bases from J, the junction contained 14 bases not matched to a gene. The CDR3 DNA sequence: TGTGCCAGCTCCTTACAGGGGCTAGGGAGTTATGGCTACACCTTC. Its protein product is CASSLQGLGSYGYTF.

The chain recombines TRBV20-1 with TRBJ1-2, with 9 nucleotides matching TRBD1. V was pared by 0 bases and J by 6 bases, with 5 bases of the junction left unmatched. Germline-derived CDR1 and CDR2 are DFQATT and SNEGSKA (reference sequence). The CDR3 has 14 amino acids. The CDR3 is CSARDADRGNGYTF. In DNA, the CDR3 is TGCAGTGCTAGAGATGCGGACAGGGGCAATGGCTACACCTTC.

V and J are TRBV2 and TRBJ1-6, with TRBD1 matching 7 bases. The CDR3 consists of 15 residues. Germline-derived CDR1 and CDR2 are SNHLY and FYNNEI. V gave up 3 bases and J gave up 10 bases; unmatched junction bases: 9. The CDR3 reads CASSDNSGGGSPLHF. The DNA for the CDR3 is TGTGCCAGCAGTGATAACTCAGGGGGAGGATCACCCCTCCACTTT.

The rearrangement joins TRBV29-1 to TRBJ2-7, with D possibly matching TRBD2 (6 bases). The CDR3 has 14 residues. Germline loops: CDR1 SQVTM, CDR2 ANQGSEA. Trimming pared 4 bases from V and 4 bases from J, leaving 17 bases between. CDR3 DNA: TGCAGCGTTGCCCGGGAGCGCAATTGTTACGAGCAGTACTTC. It specifies CSVARERNCYEQYF.

The rearrangement uses TRBV10-3 and TRBJ1-2; D is uncertain. The CDR3 has 13 residues. Trimming removed 2 bases from V and 0 bases from J, with 4 bases in between. The germline CDR1 and CDR2 sequences are ENHRY and SYGVKD. The DNA of the CDR3 is TGTGCCATCAGTGAGGCCGCTAACTATGGCTACACCTTC. Its protein is CAISEAANYGYTF.

The chain joins TRBV5-1 to TRBJ2-5; 9 nucleotides match TRBD1. The DNA end is more similar to TRBJ2-7, so the J call may be wrong. This CDR3 comprises 15 residues. Germline V gene data show CDR1 as SGHRS and CDR2 as YFSETQ. In DNA form, the CDR3 reads TGCGCCAGCAGCGTAGTAGGACAGGGGATCGACGAGCAGTACTTC. Encoded protein: CASSVVGQGIDEQYF.

The chain is built from TRBV27 and TRBJ2-5; the match to TRBD2 covers 13 bases. The CDR3 runs 15 residues. Germline CDR1 MNHEY, CDR2 SMNVEV (reference sequence). Trimming at V came to 5 bases and at J to 5 bases, leaving 5 bases not matched to a gene. The CDR3 nucleotides are TGTGCCAGCAGTCCTGGACTAGCGGGAGCGGAGACCCAGTACTTC. Translation gives CASSPGLAGAETQYF.

This chain links TRBV27 with TRBJ1-2; 7 positions match TRBD1. CDR3 length: 13 residues. Germline CDR1 and CDR2: MNHEY and SMNVEV (reference sequence). V shed 11 bases, J shed 3 bases, and the junction held 9 bases outside the gene matches. DNA for the CDR3: TGTGCCGTGAGGCGGGACAGTGACTATGGCTACACCTTC. This encodes CAVRRDSDYGYTF.

The table lists this clonotype with a few counts. The J gene is TRBJ2-1, the V gene TRBV27; 13 bases line up with TRBD2. The V gene end was trimmed by 6 bases and the J gene end by 3 bases; junction bases not matched to a gene: 14. The length of the CDR3 is 19 residues. Germline-derived CDR1 and CDR2 are MNHEY and SMNVEV (reference sequence). The DNA of the CDR3 is TGTGCCAGCAGCCCAACTAGCGGGAGGGCCGGTAGCTTCTACAATGAGCAGTTCTTC. Protein product: CASSPTSGRAGSFYNEQFF.

The genes are TRBV7-9 and TRBJ2-1; TRBD1 matches 8 bases. The CDR3 has 15 residues. Trimming removed 0 bases from V and 11 bases from J; junction bases left unmatched: 9. Per the germline V gene, CDR1 is SEHNR and CDR2 is FQNEAQ (reference sequence). Here the CDR3 DNA reads TGTGCCAGCAGCTTAGCCACAGGGGGTGCGGGTCAGCAGTTCTTC. This translates into CASSLATGGAGQQFF. The whole variable domain, remainder taken from reference TRBV7-9 and TRBJ2-1, is DTGVSQNPRHKITKRGQNVTFRCDPISEHNRLYWYRQTLGQGPEFLTYFQNEAQLEKSRLLSDRFSAERPKGSFSTLEIQRTEQGDSAMYLCASSLATGGAGQQFFGPGTRLTVL.

V and J are TRBV5-1 and TRBJ2-3; 10 bases align to TRBD2. The junction had 7 bases not matched to a gene; V was cut back by 2 bases and J by 4 bases. CDR1 is SGHRS and CDR2 is YFSETQ in the germline V gene. The CDR3 sequence is 16 residues long. CDR3 nucleotides: TGCGCCAGCAGCTTCCGACTAGCGGGCCTCGCAGATACGCAGTATTTT. It codes for CASSFRLAGLADTQYF.

A note on this clonotype: One end of the junction does not line up with germline, which may come from a read error. J is TRBJ1-1 and V is TRBV7-9; no clear D. Per the germline V gene, CDR1 is SEHNR and CDR2 is FQNEAQ (reference sequence). This CDR3 is 14 amino acids long. The CDR3 DNA is TGTGCCAGCAACTTAGGTCAGCTGAACACTGAAGCTTTCTTT. Translation gives CASNLGQLNTEAFF. Full variable domain (outside the CDR3, taken from reference TRBV7-9 and TRBJ1-1): DTGVSQNPRHKITKRGQNVTFRCDPISEHNRLYWYRQTLGQGPEFLTYFQNEAQLEKSRLLSDRFSAERPKGSFSTLEIQRTEQGDSAMYLCASNLGQLNTEAFFGQGTRLTVV.

The chain recombines TRBV12-5 with TRBJ2-7; a weak D match, TRBD2 (5 bases). Per germline, CDR1 LGHNT and CDR2 FRNRAP. The V and J ends lost 1 base and 12 bases respectively, with 22 bases between them. The CDR3 is 15 amino acids. CDR3 sequence reads: CASGLGRYQTETRYF. Written as DNA, the CDR3 is TGTGCTAGTGGTTTGGGGAGGTACCAAACGGAGACCCGGTACTTC. Full variable domain (outside the CDR3, taken from reference TRBV12-5 and TRBJ2-7): DARVTQTPRHKVTEMGQEVTMRCQPILGHNTVFWYRQTMMQGLELLAYFRNRAPLDDSGMPKDRFSAEMPDATLATLKIQPSEPRDSAVYFCASGLGRYQTETRYFGPGTRLTVT.

This rearrangement joins TRBV20-1 to TRBJ2-3; TRBD2 aligns across 7 bases. Germline values: CDR1 DFQATT, CDR2 SNEGSKA (reference sequence). V gave up 6 bases and J gave up 1 base; unmatched junction bases: 10. This CDR3 has 15 residues. For the CDR3, the DNA is TGCAGTGCATCTGAAGCGGGGCGCGGCACAGATACGCAGTATTTT. Translation: CSASEAGRGTDTQYF.

The sample holds one count of this clonotype. The chain recombines TRBV7-6 with TRBJ1-1; no clear D gene. The CDR3 is made up of 18 amino acids. Trimming left V 5 bases short and J 4 bases short, with 26 bases between. Germline CDR1 and CDR2: SGHVS and FNYEAQ. This CDR3 reads CASSPLSATGILRTEAFF. CDR3 in DNA: TGTGCCAGCAGCCCCCTCTCTGCGACGGGGATCCTTCGCACTGAAGCTTTCTTT.

V is TRBV11-2 and J is TRBJ1-2; D uncertain. Trimming stripped 5 bases from V and 4 bases from J, with 5 bases between. CDR1 SGHAT and CDR2 FQNNGV come from the germline V gene. The CDR3 spans 11 residues. The CDR3 DNA reads as TGTGCCAGCAGCGTAAGCTATGGCTACACCTTC. Translated, it gives CASSVSYGYTF. Based on the CDR3 plus reference TRBV11-2 and TRBJ1-2, the full variable domain is EAGVAQSPRYKIIEKRQSVAFWCNPISGHATLYWYQQILGQGPKLLIQFQNNGVVDDSQLPKDRFSAERLKGVDSTLKIQPAKLEDSAVYLCASSVSYGYTFGSGTRLTVV.